This TCR beta chain is drawn from a study of blood T cell repertoires in COVID-19. On the study more broadly: From the United States, Italy and Spain came samples of acute and convalescent COVID-19. T cells, B-cell-depleted T cells, or PBMCs supplied cDNA or gDNA.

In its sample, this clone was seen a few times. In the original analysis: Reference gene primer amplification gave estimated nucleated cell counts. Sequencing was performed with immunoSEQ multiplex PCR; in TCRdb, only in-frame clones are kept and a portion is missing. V and J calls and clone size are given by that table; D and trimming were obtained from the DNA. The profile shows about 200,000 clones, around 85% of them singletons. The CDR3 covers 16 residues. Trimming took 0 bases from V and 5 from J, leaving 11 bases between them. Germline V gene data show CDR1 as MNHEY and CDR2 as SVGAGI. This sequence joins TRBV6-5 and TRBJ1-6; D remains ambiguous. Material for sequencing was peripheral blood. The TCR originated in a woman over 75 with acute or convalescent COVID-19. For the CDR3, the DNA is TGTGCCAGCAGTTACTCGAGTGGTACGAATAATTCACCCCTCCACTTT. Protein: CASSYSSGTNNSPLHF.